What follows describes a single T cell receptor beta chain. This sample is drawn from a study of blood T cell repertoires in COVID-19. The CDR3 spans 15 residues. Original processing methods: Cell counts per sample came from amplifying reference gene primers. Assay: immunoSEQ multiplex PCR; the TCRdb copy retains only in-frame clones and omits some. V, J and clone size are taken as reported in that table, and D and trimming were inferred from the DNA itself. The data contain around 140,000 clones, 65% to 90% of them singletons. The clonotype comes from a man aged 55 to 69 with active or convalescent COVID-19. Sequenced material: peripheral blood. The J gene is TRBJ2-7, the V gene TRBV12-1; the table gives TRBD2 as D, unverified against the DNA. TRBV12-1 represents a pseudogene. The CDR3 DNA is TGTGCCAGCAGCTTTGTCGGGAGGGCCGTCTACGAGCAGTACGTC. It translates to CASSFVGRAVYEQYV.